A selection of T cell receptor beta chains follows, all from one sample in a study of cytomegalovirus exposure and HLA in healthy donors. Data came from immunoSEQ multiplex PCR; TCRdb stores just in-frame clones and leaves some out. There are approximately 120,000 clones in the sample; 70% to 90% occur only once, and 1.5% to 2% lies in the top ten. The sample consisted of PBMCs. All receptors come from a woman between 18 and 29 years old in good health and CMV-seronegative. CDR3s include the opening cysteine and the closing phenylalanine or tryptophan. The D gene is left open where the match is weak. Clone sizes are given selectively: once, few, many, or a class where the clone is expanded.

TRBD2 TRBJ2-3 medium-sized TRBV25-1 TGTGCCAGCAGTGGAGCGGGGGAGGTAGATACGCAGTATTTT CASSGAGEVDTQYF
TRBD1 TRBJ2-1 NA TRBV7-2 TGTGCCAGCAGCTTATGGACAGGGGGTCGAGGCAATGAGCAGTTCTTC CASSLWTGGRGNEQFF
NA TRBJ1-2 NA TRBV6-1 TGTGCCAGCAGTGACTACGGAGCAGACTATGGCTACACCTTC CASSDYGADYGYTF
TRBD1 TRBJ2-5 NA TRBV4-1 TGCGCCAGCAGCCTGACAGGGGCCCAAGAGACCCAGTACTTC CASSLTGAQETQYF
TRBD1 TRBJ1-2 NA TRBV6-6 TGTGCCAGCAGTTCCGGGACAGCCGGGAGCTATGGCTACACCTTC CASSSGTAGSYGYTF
NA TRBJ1-3 NA TRBV5-4 TGTGCCAGCAGCTTAGGAGGGGATAATGGAAACACCATATATTTT CASSLGGDNGNTIYF
TRBD2 TRBJ2-4 NA TRBV9 TGTGCCAGCAGCGCCCCCAGCGGGGGGGGCAAAAACATTCAGTACTTC CASSAPSGGGKNIQYF
NA TRBJ2-5 NA TRBV2 TGTGCCAGCAGTGAAGGGTTGTGGCCAGGTCAAGAGACCCAGTACTTC CASSEGLWPGQETQYF
TRBD1 TRBJ1-1 NA TRBV10-3 TGTGCCATCAGTGAGTCCAGGGGGATTGAAGCTTTCTTT CAISESRGIEAFF
NA TRBJ2-7 NA TRBV7-2 TGTGCCAGCAGCTTAGAGGGCGGGATTCACGAGCAGTACTTC CASSLEGGIHEQYF
NA TRBJ1-6 NA TRBV27 TGTGCCAGCAGTTTAGGTGGGGAGGGACATTCACCCCTCCACTTT CASSLGGEGHSPLHF